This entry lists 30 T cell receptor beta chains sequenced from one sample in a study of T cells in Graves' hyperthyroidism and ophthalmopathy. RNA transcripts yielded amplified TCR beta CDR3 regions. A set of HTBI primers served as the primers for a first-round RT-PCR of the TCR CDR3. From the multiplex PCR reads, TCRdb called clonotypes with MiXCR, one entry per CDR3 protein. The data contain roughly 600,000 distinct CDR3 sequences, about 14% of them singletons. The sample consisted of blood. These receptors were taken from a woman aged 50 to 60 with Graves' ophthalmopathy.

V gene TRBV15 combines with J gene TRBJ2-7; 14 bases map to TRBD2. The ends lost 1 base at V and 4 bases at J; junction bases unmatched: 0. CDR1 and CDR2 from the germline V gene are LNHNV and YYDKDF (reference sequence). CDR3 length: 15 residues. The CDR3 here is CATSRGTSGRYEQYF. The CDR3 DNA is TGTGCCACCAGCAGAGGGACTAGCGGGAGGTACGAGCAGTACTTC.

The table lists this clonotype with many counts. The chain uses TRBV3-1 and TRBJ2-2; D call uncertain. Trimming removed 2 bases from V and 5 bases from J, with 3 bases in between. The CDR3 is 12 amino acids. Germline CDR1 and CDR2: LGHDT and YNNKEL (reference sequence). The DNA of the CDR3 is TGTGCCAGCAGCCAAACAACCGGGGAGCTGTTTTTT. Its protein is CASSQTTGELFF.

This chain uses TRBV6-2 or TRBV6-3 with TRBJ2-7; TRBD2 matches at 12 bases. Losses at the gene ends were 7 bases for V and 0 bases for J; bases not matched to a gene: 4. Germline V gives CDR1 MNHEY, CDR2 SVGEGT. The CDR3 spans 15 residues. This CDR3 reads CASTLAGGSSYEQYF. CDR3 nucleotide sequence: TGTGCCAGCACCCTAGCGGGAGGGAGCTCCTACGAGCAGTACTTC.

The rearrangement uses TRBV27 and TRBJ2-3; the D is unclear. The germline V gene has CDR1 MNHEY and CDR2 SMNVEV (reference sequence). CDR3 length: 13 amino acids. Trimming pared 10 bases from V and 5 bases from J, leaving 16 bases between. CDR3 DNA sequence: TGTGCCACCGTTCTGAGTAGCTTAGATACGCAGTATTTT. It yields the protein CATVLSSLDTQYF.

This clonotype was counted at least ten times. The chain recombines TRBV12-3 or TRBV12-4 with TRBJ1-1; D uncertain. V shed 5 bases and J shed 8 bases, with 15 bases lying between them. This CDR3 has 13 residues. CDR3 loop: CASSMRGGGEAFF. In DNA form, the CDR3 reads TGTGCCAGCAGTATGCGGGGAGGCGGAGAAGCTTTCTTT.

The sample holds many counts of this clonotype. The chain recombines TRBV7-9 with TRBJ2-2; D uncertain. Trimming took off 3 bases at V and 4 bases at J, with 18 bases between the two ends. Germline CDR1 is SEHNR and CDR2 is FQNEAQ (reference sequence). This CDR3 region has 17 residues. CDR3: CASSFPSGRQSTGELFF. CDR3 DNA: TGTGCCAGCAGCTTTCCCAGTGGCAGACAATCCACCGGGGAGCTGTTTTTT.

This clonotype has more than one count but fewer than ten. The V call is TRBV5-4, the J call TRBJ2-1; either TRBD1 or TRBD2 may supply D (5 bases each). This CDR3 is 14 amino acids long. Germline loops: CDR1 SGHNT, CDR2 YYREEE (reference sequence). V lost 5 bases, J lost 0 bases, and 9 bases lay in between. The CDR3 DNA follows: TGTGCCAGCAGGGGGGACCACTCCTACAATGAGCAGTTCTTC. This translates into CASRGDHSYNEQFF. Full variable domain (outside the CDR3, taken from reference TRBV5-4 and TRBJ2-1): ETGVTQSPTHLIKTRGQQVTLRCSSQSGHNTVSWYQQALGQGPQFIFQYYREEENGRGNFPPRFSGLQFPNYSSELNVNALELDDSALYLCASRGDHSYNEQFFGPGTRLTVL.

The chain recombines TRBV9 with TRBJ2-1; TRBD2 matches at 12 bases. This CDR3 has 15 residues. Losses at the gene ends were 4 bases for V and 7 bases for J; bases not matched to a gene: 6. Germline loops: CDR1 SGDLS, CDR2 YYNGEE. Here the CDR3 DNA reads TGTGCCAGCAGCCTCCGGACTAGCGGGGAAAATGAGCAGTTCTTC. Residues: CASSLRTSGENEQFF.

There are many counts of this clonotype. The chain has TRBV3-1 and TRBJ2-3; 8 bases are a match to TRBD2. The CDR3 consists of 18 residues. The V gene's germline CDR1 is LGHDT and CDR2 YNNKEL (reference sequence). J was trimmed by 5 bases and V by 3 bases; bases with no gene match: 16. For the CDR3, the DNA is TGTGCCAGCAGCCAGGCTCTCATTAGCGGGACCCGCGGAGATACGCAGTATTTT. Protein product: CASSQALISGTRGDTQYF.

The CDR3 is CVISESGGTSGYNEQFF. CDR3 DNA sequence: TGTGTCATCAGTGAGTCGGGTGGGACTAGCGGCTACAATGAGCAGTTCTTC. The rearrangement links TRBV2 to TRBJ2-1, with TRBD2 matching 11 bases. This CDR3 region has 17 residues. CDR1 and CDR2 (germline): SNHLY, FYNNEI.

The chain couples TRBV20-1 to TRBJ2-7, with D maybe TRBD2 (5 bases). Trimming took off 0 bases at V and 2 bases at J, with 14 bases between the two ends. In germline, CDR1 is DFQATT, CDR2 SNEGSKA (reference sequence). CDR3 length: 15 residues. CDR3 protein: CSARDRRMGAYEQYF. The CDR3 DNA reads TGCAGTGCTAGAGATCGTCGTATGGGAGCCTACGAGCAGTACTTC.

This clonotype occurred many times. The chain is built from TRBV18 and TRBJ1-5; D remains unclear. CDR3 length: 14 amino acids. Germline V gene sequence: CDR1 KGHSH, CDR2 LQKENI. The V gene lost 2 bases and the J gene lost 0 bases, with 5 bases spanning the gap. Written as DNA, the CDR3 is TGTGCCAGCTCACCATCAGGTAGCAATCAGCCCCAGCATTTT. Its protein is CASSPSGSNQPQHF.

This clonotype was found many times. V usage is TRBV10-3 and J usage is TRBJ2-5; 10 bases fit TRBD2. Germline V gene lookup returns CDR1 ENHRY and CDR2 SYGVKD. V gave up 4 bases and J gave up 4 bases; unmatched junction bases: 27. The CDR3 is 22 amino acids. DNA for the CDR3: TGTGCCATCAGTGTTCCCCCTCCCAGGGGTCCTAGCGGGAGAACATTCTCAGAGACCCAGTACTTC. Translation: CAISVPPPRGPSGRTFSETQYF.

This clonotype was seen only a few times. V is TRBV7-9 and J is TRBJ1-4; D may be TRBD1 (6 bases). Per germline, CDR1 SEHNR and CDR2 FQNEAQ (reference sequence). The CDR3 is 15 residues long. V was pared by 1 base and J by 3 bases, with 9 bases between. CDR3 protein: CASSLDGQPNEKLFF. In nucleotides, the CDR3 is TGTGCCAGCAGCTTAGATGGACAGCCTAATGAAAAACTGTTTTTT.

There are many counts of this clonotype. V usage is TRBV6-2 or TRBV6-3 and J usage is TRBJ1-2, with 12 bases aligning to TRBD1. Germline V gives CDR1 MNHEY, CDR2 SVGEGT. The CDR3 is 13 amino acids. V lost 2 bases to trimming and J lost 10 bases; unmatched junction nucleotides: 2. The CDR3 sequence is CASSYRDRGHYTF. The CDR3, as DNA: TGTGCCAGCAGTTACCGGGACAGGGGGCACTACACCTTC.

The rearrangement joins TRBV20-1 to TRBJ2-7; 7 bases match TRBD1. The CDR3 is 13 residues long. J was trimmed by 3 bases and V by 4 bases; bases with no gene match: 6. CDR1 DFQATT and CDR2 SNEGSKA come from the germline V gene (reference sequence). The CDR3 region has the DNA TGCAGTGCTAAAACGGGACAGCACTACGAGCAGTACTTC. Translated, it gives CSAKTGQHYEQYF.

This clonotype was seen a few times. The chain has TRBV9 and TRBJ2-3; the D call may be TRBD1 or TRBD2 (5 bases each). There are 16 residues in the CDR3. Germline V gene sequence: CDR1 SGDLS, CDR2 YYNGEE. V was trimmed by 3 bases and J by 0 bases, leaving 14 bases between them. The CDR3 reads CASSGGDRFSTDTQYF. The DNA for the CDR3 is TGTGCCAGCAGCGGGGGAGACAGATTTAGCACAGATACGCAGTATTTT.

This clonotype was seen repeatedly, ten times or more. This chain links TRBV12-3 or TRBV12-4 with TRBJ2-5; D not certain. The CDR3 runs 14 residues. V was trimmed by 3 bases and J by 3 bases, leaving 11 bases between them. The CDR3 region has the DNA TGTGCCAGCAGTTTCTTCTCGGCGGAAGAGACCCAGTACTTC. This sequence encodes CASSFFSAEETQYF.

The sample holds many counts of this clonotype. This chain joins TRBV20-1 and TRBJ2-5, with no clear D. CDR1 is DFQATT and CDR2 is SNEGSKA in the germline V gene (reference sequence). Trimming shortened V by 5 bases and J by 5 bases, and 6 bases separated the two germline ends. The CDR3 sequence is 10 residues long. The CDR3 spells CSASFETQYF. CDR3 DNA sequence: TGCAGTGCTTCCTTCGAGACCCAGTACTTC.

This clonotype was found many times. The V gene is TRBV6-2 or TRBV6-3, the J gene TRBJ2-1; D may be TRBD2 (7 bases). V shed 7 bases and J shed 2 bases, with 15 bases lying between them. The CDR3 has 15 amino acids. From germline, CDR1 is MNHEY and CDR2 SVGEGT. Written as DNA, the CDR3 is TGTGCCAGCACAGGGGAGCGGGGAACCTACAATGAGCAGTTCTTC. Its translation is CASTGERGTYNEQFF.

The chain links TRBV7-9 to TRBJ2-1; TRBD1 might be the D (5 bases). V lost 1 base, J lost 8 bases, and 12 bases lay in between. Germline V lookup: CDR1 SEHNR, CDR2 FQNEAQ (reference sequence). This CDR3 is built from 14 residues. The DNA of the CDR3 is TGTGCCAGCAGCTTAGGGTATGGGGCTTATGAGCAGTTCTTC. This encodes CASSLGYGAYEQFF.

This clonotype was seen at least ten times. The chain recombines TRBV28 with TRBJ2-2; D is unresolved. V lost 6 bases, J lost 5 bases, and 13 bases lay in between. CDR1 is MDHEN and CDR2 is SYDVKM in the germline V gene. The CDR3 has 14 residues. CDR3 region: CASRSRLTTGELFF. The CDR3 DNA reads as TGTGCCAGCAGGAGTAGGTTAACGACCGGGGAGCTGTTTTTT.

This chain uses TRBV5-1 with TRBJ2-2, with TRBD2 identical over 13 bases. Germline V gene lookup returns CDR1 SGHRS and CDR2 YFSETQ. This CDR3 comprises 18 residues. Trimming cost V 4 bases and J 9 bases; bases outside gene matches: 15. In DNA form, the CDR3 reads TGCGCCAGCAGCGGGCGGACTAGCGGGAGTACCGAGGACCGGGAGCTGTTTTTT. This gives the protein CASSGRTSGSTEDRELFF.

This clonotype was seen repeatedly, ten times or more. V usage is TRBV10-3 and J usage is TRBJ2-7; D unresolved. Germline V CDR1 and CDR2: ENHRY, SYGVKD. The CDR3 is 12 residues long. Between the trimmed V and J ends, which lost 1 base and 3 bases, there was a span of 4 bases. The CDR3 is CAISEYSYEQYF. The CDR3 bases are TGTGCCATCAGTGAGTACAGCTACGAGCAGTACTTC.

CDR3 DNA sequence: TGCGCCAGCAGCCCCGAGGCAGGGGTCACTGAAGCTTTCTTT. It codes for CASSPEAGVTEAFF. The V gene is TRBV4-3, the J gene TRBJ1-1, with TRBD1 as a possible D gene (6 bases). The CDR3 loop spans 14 amino acids. V was shortened by 4 bases and J by 4 bases, with 13 bases between the two germline ends. The germline V gene encodes CDR1 LGHNA and CDR2 YSLEER.

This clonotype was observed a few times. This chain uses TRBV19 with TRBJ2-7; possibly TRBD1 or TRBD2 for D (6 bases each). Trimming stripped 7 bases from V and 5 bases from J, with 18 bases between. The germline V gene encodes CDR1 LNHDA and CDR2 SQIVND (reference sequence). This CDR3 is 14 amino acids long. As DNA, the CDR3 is TGTGCCAGTAAGTCTGTCGGGGGCAGAGACGAGCAGTACTTC. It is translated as CASKSVGGRDEQYF.

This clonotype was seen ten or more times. For the CDR3, the DNA is TGCAGCGTTGGTCTCATTGCAACTAATGAAAAACTGTTTTTT. It is translated as CSVGLIATNEKLFF. V and J are TRBV29-1 and TRBJ1-4; no clear D. Germline V gene data show CDR1 as SQVTM and CDR2 as ANQGSEA. The CDR3 is 14 residues long. The ends were cut back, 4 bases at V and 0 bases at J, with 9 bases in the middle.

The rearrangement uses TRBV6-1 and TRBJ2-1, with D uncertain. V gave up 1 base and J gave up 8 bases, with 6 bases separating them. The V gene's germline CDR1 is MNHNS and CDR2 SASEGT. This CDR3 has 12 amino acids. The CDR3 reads CASSEDPDEQFF. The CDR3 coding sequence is TGTGCCAGCAGTGAAGATCCCGATGAGCAGTTCTTC.

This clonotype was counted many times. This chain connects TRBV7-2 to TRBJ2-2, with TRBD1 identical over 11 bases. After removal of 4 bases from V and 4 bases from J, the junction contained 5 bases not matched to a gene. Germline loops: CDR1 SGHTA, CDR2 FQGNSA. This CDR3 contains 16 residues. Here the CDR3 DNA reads TGTGCCAGCAGCTCCTGGACAGGGGGCAGCACCGGGGAGCTGTTTTTT. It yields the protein CASSSWTGGSTGELFF.

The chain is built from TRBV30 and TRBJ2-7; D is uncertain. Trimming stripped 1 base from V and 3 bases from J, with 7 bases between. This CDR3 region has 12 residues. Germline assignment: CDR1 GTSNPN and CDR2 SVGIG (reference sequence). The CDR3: CAWSGTDYEQYF. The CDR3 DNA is TGTGCCTGGAGTGGGACGGACTACGAGCAGTACTTC. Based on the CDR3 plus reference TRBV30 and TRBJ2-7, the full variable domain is SQTIHQWPATLVQPVGSPLSLECTVEGTSNPNLYWYRQAAGRGLQLLFYSVGIGQISSEVPQNLSASRPQDRQFILSSKKLLLSDSGFYLCAWSGTDYEQYFGPGTRLTVT.